A single sample gave rise to the 8 T cell receptor beta chains below, sequenced in a study of cytomegalovirus exposure and HLA in healthy donors. Amplification used 60 Vbeta primers and 13 Jbeta primers. TCRdb's copy holds only in-frame clones and misses some; the assay was immunoSEQ multiplex PCR. The sample records roughly 190,000 clones, approximately 86% being singletons. Material for sequencing was PBMCs. These receptor sequences come from a woman under 30 in good health and CMV-seronegative.

About this clone: The junction differs from germline at one of its ends, possibly a read error. Different DNA sequences within this sample yield the same CDR3. The chain recombines TRBV9 with TRBJ2-3; D remains unclear. The length of the CDR3 is 13 residues. Germline values: CDR1 SGDLS, CDR2 YYNGEE. The CDR3 DNA sequence: TGCGCCAGCAGCGTAGTAACGGGAGATACGCAGTATTTT. This codes for CASSVVTGDTQYF.

This chain uses TRBV6-5 with TRBJ1-1; 7 nucleotides match TRBD1. The trim removed 4 bases at V and 5 bases at J, leaving 7 bases unmatched. The CDR3 has 14 amino acids. Germline V gives CDR1 MNHEY, CDR2 SVGAGI. Here the CDR3 reads CASSFTGEGTEAFF. The CDR3 DNA follows: TGTGCCAGCAGTTTCACAGGGGAAGGAACTGAAGCTTTCTTT.

V and J are TRBV4-1 and TRBJ2-1; 11 bases match TRBD2. This CDR3 spans 15 amino acids. Germline V gene sequence: CDR1 MGHRA, CDR2 YSYEKL. Trimming cost V 1 base and J 15 bases; bases outside gene matches: 11. DNA of the CDR3: TGCGCCAGCAGCCAAGGACTAGCGGGGCCCTTAGATTGGTTCTTC. It encodes CASSQGLAGPLDWFF.

The chain's CDR3 is CASKYGYEQYF. In nucleotides, the CDR3 is TGTGCCAGCAAGTACGGCTACGAGCAGTACTTC. The chain couples TRBV11-2 to TRBJ2-7; D remains ambiguous. The V end was cut by 7 bases, the J end by 3 bases, with 7 bases between. Germline assignment: CDR1 SGHAT and CDR2 FQNNGV. This CDR3 spans 11 amino acids. Combining the CDR3 with reference TRBV11-2 and TRBJ2-7 gives the whole variable domain EAGVAQSPRYKIIEKRQSVAFWCNPISGHATLYWYQQILGQGPKLLIQFQNNGVVDDSQLPKDRFSAERLKGVDSTLKIQPAKLEDSAVYLCASKYGYEQYFGPGTRLTVT.

This chain joins TRBV5-4 and TRBJ2-7; TRBD1 aligns across 9 bases. CDR3 length: 14 amino acids. CDR1 and CDR2 (germline): SGHNT, YYREEE (reference sequence). Losses at the gene ends were 7 bases for V and 7 bases for J; bases not matched to a gene: 12. The CDR3 loop is CASGQGQGTREQYF. The DNA for the CDR3 is TGTGCCAGCGGCCAAGGACAGGGGACAAGAGAGCAGTACTTC.

This chain links TRBV4-1 with TRBJ2-1; 9 nucleotides match TRBD1. V shed 5 bases and J 7 bases; nucleotides not matched to a gene: 9. CDR3 length: 15 residues. Germline V gene sequence: CDR1 MGHRA, CDR2 YSYEKL. For the CDR3, the DNA is TGCGCCAGCAGCTACCGGGACAGGGCTCGGAATGAGCAGTTCTTC. Encoded protein: CASSYRDRARNEQFF.

The chain links TRBV19 to TRBJ2-2; a possible D gene is TRBD1 (6 bases). Trimming left V 5 bases short and J 6 bases short, with 13 bases between. The CDR3 sequence is 14 residues long. In germline, CDR1 is LNHDA, CDR2 SQIVND (reference sequence). CDR3 sequence reads: CASSLNRVSGELFF. DNA of the CDR3: TGTGCCAGTAGTCTTAACAGGGTTTCCGGGGAGCTGTTTTTT.

The chain combines TRBV10-1 with TRBJ2-3; D unclear. In germline, CDR1 is WNHNN, CDR2 SYGVQD (reference sequence). V lost 2 bases, J lost 2 bases, and 14 bases lay in between. The CDR3 sequence is 16 residues long. In nucleotides, the CDR3 is TGCGCCAGCAGTGAGAGAGGCCCCTCGCACACAGATACGCAGTATTTT. It translates to CASSERGPSHTDTQYF.